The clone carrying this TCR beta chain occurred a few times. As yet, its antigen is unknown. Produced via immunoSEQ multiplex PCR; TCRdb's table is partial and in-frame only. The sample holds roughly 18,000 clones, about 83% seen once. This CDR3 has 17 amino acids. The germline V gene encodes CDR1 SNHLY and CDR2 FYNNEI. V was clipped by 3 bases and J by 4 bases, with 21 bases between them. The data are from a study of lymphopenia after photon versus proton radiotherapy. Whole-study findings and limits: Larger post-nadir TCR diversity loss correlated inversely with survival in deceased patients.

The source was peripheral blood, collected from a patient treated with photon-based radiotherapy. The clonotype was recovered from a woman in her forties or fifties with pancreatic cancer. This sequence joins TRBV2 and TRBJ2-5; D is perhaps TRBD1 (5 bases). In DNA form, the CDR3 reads TGTGCCAGCAGTGATGTAGGGGTGGGCAGGGTGCGAGAGACCCAGTACTTC. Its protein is CASSDVGVGRVRETQYF. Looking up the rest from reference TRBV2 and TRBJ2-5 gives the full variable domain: EPEVTQTPSHQVTQMGQEVILRCVPISNHLYFYWYRQILGQKVEFLVSFYNNEISEKSEIFDDQFSVERPDGSNFTLKIRSTKLEDSAMYFCASSDVGVGRVRETQYFGPGTRLLVL.